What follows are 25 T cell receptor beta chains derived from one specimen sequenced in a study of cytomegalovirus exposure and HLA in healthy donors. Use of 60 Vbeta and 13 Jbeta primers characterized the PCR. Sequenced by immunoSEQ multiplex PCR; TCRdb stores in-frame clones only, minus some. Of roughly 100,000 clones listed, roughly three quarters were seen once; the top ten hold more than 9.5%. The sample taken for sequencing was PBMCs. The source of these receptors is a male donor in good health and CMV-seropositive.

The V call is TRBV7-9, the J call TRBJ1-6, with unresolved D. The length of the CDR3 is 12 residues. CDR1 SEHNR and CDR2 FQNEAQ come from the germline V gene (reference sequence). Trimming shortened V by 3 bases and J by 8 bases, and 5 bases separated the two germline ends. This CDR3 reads CASSLEDSPLHF. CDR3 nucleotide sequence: TGTGCCAGCAGCTTGGAGGATTCACCCCTCCACTTT. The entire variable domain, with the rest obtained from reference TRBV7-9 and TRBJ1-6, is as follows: DTGVSQNPRHKITKRGQNVTFRCDPISEHNRLYWYRQTLGQGPEFLTYFQNEAQLEKSRLLSDRFSAERPKGSFSTLEIQRTEQGDSAMYLCASSLEDSPLHFGNGTRLTVT.

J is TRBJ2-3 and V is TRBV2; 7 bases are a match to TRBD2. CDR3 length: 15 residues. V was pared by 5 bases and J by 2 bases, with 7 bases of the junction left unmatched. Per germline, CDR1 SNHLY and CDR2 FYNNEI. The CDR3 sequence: CASSQRDYNTDTQYF. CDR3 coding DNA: TGTGCCAGCAGTCAGAGGGACTACAACACAGATACGCAGTATTTT.

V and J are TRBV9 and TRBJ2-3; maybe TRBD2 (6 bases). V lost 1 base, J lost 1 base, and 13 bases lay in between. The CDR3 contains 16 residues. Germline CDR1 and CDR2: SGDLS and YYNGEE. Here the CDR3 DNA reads TGTGCCAGCAGCGTAAGATTCGGCGGGGGCACAGATACGCAGTATTTT. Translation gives CASSVRFGGGTDTQYF.

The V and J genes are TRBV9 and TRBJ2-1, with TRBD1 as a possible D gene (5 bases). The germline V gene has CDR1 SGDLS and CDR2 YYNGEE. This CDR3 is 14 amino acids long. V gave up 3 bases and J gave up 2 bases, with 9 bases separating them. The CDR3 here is CASSARVAYNEQFF. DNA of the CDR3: TGTGCCAGCAGCGCCAGGGTAGCCTACAATGAGCAGTTCTTC. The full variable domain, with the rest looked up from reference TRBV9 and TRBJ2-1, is DSGVTQTPKHLITATGQRVTLRCSPRSGDLSVYWYQQSLDQGLQFLIQYYNGEERAKGNILERFSAQQFPDLHSELNLSSLELGDSALYFCASSARVAYNEQFFGPGTRLTVL.

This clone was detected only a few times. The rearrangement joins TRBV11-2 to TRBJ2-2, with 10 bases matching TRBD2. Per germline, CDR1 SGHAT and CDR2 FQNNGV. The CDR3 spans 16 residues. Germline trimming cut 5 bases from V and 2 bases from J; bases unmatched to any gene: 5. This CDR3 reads CASSSTSGINTGELFF. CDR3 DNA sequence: TGTGCCAGCAGCAGTACTAGCGGGATAAACACCGGGGAGCTGTTTTTT. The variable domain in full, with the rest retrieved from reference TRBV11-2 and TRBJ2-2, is EAGVAQSPRYKIIEKRQSVAFWCNPISGHATLYWYQQILGQGPKLLIQFQNNGVVDDSQLPKDRFSAERLKGVDSTLKIQPAKLEDSAVYLCASSSTSGINTGELFFGEGSRLTVL.

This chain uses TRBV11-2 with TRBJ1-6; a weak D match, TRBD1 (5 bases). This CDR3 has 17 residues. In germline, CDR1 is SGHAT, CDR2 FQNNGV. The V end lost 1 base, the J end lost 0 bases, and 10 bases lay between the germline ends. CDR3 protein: CASSLGGLSSYNSPLHF. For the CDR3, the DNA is TGTGCCAGCAGCTTAGGGGGCCTGAGCTCCTATAATTCACCCCTCCACTTT.

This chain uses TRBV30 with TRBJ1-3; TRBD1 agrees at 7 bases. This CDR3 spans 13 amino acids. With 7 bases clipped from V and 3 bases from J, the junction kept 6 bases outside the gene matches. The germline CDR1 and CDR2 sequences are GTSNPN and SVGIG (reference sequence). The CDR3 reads CAYQWTGGNTIYF. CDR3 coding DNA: TGTGCCTACCAATGGACAGGTGGAAACACCATATATTTT.

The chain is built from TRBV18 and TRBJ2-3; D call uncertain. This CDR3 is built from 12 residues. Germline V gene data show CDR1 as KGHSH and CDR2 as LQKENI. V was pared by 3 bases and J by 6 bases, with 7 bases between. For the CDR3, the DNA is TGTGCCAGCTCACCCGTGGAGGATACGCAGTATTTT. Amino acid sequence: CASSPVEDTQYF.

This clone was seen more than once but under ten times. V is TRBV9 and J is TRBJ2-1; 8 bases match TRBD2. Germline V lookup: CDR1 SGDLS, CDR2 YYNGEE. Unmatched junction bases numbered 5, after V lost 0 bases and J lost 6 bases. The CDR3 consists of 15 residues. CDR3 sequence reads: CASSVGGGRSNEQFF. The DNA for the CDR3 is TGTGCCAGCAGCGTAGGGGGCGGGAGGTCCAATGAGCAGTTCTTC.

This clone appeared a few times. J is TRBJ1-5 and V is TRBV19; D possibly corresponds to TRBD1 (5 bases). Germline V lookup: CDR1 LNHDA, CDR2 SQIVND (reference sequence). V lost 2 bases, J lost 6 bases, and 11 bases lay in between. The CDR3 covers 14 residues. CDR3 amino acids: CASSITGGGQPQHF. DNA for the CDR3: TGTGCCAGTAGTATAACCGGGGGGGGTCAGCCCCAGCATTTT.

The CDR3 reads CASRNTGDPKETQYF. The CDR3 DNA follows: TGTGCCAGCAGAAATACAGGGGACCCCAAAGAGACCCAGTACTTC. The chain employs TRBV28 and TRBJ2-5, with TRBD1 matching 7 bases. This CDR3 has 15 amino acids. Germline-derived CDR1 and CDR2 are MDHEN and SYDVKM. V was pared by 6 bases and J by 3 bases, with 10 bases of the junction left unmatched.

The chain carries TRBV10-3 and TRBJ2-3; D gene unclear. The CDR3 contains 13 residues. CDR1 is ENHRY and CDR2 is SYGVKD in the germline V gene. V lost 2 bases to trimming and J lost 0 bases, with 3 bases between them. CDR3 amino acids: CAISEGSTDTQYF. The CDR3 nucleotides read TGTGCCATCAGTGAGGGCAGCACAGATACGCAGTATTTT.

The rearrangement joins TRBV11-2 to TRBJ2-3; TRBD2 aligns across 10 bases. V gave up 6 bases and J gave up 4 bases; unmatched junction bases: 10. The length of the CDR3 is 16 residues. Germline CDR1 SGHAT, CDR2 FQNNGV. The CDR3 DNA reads TGTGCCAGCAGGCAAACCGGGACTAGCGACTCAGATACGCAGTATTTT. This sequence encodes CASRQTGTSDSDTQYF.

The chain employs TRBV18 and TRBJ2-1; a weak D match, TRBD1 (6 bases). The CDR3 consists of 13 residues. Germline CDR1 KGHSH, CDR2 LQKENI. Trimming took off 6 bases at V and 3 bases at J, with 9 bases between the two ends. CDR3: CASSGDNYNEQFF. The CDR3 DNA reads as TGTGCCAGCTCGGGGGACAACTACAATGAGCAGTTCTTC.

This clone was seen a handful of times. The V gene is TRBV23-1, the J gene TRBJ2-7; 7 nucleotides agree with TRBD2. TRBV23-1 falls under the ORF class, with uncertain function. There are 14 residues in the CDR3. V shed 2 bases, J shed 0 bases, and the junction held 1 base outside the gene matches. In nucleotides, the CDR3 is TGCGCCAGCAGTCAACTAGCGGCCTCCTACGAGCAGTACTTC. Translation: CASSQLAASYEQYF.

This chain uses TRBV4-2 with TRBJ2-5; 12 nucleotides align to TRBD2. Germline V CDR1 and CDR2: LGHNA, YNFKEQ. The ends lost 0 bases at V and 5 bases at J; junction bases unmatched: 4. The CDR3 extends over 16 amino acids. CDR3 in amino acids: CASSQELAGGDETQYF. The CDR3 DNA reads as TGTGCCAGCAGCCAAGAGCTAGCGGGAGGGGATGAGACCCAGTACTTC.

The CDR3 coding sequence is TGTGCCAGCAGTGCACAACACCTTGCAACTAATGAAAAACTGTTTTTT. This encodes CASSAQHLATNEKLFF. The chain carries TRBV2 and TRBJ1-4; D remains ambiguous. The CDR3 sequence is 16 residues long. Germline CDR1 reads SNHLY; CDR2 reads FYNNEI. The ends were cut back, 4 bases at V and 0 bases at J, with 12 bases in the middle.

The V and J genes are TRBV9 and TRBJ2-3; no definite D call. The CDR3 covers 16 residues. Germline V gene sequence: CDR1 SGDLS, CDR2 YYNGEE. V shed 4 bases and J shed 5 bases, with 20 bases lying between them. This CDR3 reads CASSPRHLTSVDTQYF. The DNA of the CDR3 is TGTGCCAGCAGCCCCCGACACCTGACCTCGGTAGATACGCAGTATTTT. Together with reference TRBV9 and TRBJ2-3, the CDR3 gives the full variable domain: DSGVTQTPKHLITATGQRVTLRCSPRSGDLSVYWYQQSLDQGLQFLIQYYNGEERAKGNILERFSAQQFPDLHSELNLSSLELGDSALYFCASSPRHLTSVDTQYFGPGTRLTVL.

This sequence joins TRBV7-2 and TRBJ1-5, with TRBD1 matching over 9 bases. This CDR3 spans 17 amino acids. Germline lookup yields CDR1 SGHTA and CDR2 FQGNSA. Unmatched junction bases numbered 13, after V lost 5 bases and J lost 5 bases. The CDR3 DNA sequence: TGTGCCAGCAGCCCAGACAGGGGGGCCCAGGAATATCAGCCCCAGCATTTT. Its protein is CASSPDRGAQEYQPQHF.

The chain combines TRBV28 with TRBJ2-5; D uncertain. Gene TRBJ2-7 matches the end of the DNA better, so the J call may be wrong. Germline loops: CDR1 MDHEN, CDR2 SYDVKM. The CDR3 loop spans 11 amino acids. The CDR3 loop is CASTLDYEQYF. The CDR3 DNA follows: TGTGCCAGCACCTTAGACTACGAGCAGTACTTC.

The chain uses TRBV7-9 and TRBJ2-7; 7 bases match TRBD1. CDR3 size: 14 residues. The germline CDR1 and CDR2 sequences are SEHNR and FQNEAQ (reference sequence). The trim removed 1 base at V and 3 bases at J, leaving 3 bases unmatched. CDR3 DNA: TGTGCCAGCAGCTTAGGGGGACAGAACTACGAGCAGTACTTC. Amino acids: CASSLGGQNYEQYF.

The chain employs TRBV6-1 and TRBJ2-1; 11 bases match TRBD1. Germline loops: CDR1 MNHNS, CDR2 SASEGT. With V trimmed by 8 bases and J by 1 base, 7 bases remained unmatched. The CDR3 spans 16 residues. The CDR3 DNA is TGTGCCAGCCGTGGACAGGGGGCGTCTTCCTACAATGAGCAGTTCTTC. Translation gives CASRGQGASSYNEQFF.

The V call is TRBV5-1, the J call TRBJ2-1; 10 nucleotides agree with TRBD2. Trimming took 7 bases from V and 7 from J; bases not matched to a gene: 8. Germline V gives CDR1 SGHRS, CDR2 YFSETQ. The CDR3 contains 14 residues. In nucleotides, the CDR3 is TGCGCCAGCCAGCAGTCTAGCGGGAGAAATGAGCAGTTCTTC. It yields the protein CASQQSSGRNEQFF.

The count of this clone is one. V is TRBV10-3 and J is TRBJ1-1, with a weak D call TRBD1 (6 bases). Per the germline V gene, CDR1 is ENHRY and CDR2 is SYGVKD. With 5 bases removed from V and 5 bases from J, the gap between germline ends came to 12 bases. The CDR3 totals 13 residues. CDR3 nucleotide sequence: TGTGCCATCAGTCAGACAGGACAGACTGAAGCTTTCTTT. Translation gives CAISQTGQTEAFF.

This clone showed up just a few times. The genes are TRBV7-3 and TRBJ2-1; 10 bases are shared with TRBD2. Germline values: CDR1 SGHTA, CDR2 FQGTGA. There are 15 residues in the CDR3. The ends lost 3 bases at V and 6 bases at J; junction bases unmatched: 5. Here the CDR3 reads CASSFVAGGINEQFF. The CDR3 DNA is TGTGCCAGCAGCTTCGTAGCGGGAGGAATCAATGAGCAGTTCTTC.